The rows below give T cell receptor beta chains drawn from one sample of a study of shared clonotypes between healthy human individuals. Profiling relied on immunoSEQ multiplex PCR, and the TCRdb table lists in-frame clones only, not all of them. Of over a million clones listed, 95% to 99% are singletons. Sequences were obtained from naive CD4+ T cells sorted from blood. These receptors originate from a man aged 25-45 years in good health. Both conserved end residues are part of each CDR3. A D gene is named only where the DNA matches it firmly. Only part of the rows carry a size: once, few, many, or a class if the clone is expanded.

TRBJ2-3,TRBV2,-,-,TGTGCCAGCAGATTCGGACAGATCGGGGGAGATACGCAGTATTTT,CASRFGQIGGDTQYF
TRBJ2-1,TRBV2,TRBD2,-,TGTGCCAGCAGAGGTCGATCTAGCGGGATAAATGAGCAGTTCTTC,CASRGRSSGINEQFF
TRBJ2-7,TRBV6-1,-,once,TGTGCCAGCAGAGTCACAGGGATATCCTACGAGCAGTACTTC,CASRVTGISYEQYF
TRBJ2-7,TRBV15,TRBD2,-,TGTGCCACGAGGCTAGCGGGAGCCGAGCAGTACTTC,CATRLAGAEQYF
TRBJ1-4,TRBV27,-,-,TGTGCCAGCAGAGGGGTGTCCGAAAAACTGTTTTTT,CASRGVSEKLFF
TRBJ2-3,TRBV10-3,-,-,TGTGCCATCAGTGAGTTAGCGGATCACACAGATACGCAGTATTTT,CAISELADHTDTQYF
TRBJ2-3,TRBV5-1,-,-,TGCGCCAGCAGCCCGGACTGGGATACGCAGTATTTT,CASSPDWDTQYF
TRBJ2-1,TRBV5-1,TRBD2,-,TGCGCCAGCAGCCTTTCCGGGACTAACAATGAGCAGTTCTTC,CASSLSGTNNEQFF
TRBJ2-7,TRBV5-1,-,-,TGCGCCAGCAGCTTGGCTGCAGGTGGGTCCTACGAGCAGTACTTC,CASSLAAGGSYEQYF
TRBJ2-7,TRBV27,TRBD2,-,TGTGCCAGCAGTTTTTATCCTAGCGGTGCCTACGAGCAGTACTTC,CASSFYPSGAYEQYF
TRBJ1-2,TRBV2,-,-,TGTGCCAGCTCCCGGGTGAACTATGGCTACACCTTC,CASSRVNYGYTF
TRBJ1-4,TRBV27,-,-,TGTGCCAGCAGTTTGAGGGGGGCCTGGGAAAAACTGTTTTTT,CASSLRGAWEKLFF
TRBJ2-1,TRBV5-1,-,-,TGCGCCAGCAGGTCGGGGATTCCGAGCTCCTACAATGAGCAGTTCTTC,CASRSGIPSSYNEQFF
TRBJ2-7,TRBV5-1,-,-,TGCGCCGGCAGCTCCGGTCCGGCTCCCAGCGAGCAGTACTTC,CAGSSGPAPSEQYF
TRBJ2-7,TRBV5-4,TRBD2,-,TGTGCCAGCAGCGGAGGGACTAGCGGGAGAAAACCCCCCTACGAGCAGTACTTC,CASSGGTSGRKPPYEQYF
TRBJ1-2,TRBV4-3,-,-,TGCGCCAGCAGCCAAGCAATCGGGACGGGGGACCGCTACACCTTC,CASSQAIGTGDRYTF
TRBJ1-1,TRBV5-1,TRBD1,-,TGCGCCAGCAGTGGACAGGGCTGGAACACTGAAGCTTTCTTT,CASSGQGWNTEAFF
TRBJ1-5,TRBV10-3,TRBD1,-,TGTGCCATCAGTGAAACGCAACAGGGGAATCAGCCCCAGCATTTT,CAISETQQGNQPQHF
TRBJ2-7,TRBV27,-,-,TGTGCCAGCAGTCGGGCAAGTCGCCGGGGAGAGCAGTACTTC,CASSRASRRGEQYF
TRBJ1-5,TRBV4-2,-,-,TGTGCCAGCAGCCAAACTTTCCCGGGGTCCGGATCCCAGCCCCAGCATTTT,CASSQTFPGSGSQPQHF
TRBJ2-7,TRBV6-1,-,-,TGTGCCAGCAGTGAGGCCGGTGCTAGCGTTATGGAGCAGTACTTC,CASSEAGASVMEQYF
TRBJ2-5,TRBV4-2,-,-,TGTGCCAGCAGAAACAGGGAGGGAGAGACCCAGTACTTC,CASRNREGETQYF
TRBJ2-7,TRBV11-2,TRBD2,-,TGTGCCAGCAGCTCCCTAGCGGGACGTTCCTACGAGCAGTACTTC,CASSSLAGRSYEQYF
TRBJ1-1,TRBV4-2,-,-,TGTGCCAGCAGCCAAGATCAGGGCACGGGGACTGAAGCTTTCTTT,CASSQDQGTGTEAFF